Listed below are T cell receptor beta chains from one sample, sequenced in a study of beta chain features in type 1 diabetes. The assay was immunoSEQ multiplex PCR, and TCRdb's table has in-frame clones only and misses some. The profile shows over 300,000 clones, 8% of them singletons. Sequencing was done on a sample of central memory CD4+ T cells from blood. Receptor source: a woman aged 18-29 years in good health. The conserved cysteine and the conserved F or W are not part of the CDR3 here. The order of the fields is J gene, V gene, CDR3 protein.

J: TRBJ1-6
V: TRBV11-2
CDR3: ASSLDPGQSPLH

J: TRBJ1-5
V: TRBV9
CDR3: ASSVHPDSFNQPQH

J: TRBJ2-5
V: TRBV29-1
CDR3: SANPGLAGVAKRETQY

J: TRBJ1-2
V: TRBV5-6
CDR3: ASSPAGPYGYT

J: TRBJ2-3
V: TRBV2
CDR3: ASSELGILTDTQY

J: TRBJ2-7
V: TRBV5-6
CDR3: ASSLGDSPKY

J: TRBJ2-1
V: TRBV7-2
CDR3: ASSLGGRSSYNEQF

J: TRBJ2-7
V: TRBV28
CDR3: ASSFRGEQY

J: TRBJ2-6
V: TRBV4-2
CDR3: ASSQGLLYGGARSGANVLT

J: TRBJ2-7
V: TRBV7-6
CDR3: ASGGPAGEQY

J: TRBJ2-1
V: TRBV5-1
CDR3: ASSINRVDEQF

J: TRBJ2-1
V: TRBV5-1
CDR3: ASSLVGQGLDEQF

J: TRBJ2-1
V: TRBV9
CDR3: ASSAQPSGSLNEQF

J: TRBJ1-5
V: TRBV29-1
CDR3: SATIGDGNQPQH

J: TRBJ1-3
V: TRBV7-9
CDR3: ASSLQGTGNTIY

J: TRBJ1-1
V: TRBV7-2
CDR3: ASSRGTGEAF

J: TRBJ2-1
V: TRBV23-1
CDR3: ASSHNRDSNEQF

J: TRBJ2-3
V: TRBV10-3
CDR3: AISAGTGASDTQY

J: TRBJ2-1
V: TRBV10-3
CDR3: AISEHLAGAGGNEQF

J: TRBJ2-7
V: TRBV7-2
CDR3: ASSFAGGIDEQY

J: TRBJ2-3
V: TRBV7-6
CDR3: ASSYGNRASDTQY

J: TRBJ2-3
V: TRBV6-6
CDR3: ASTIAGSTDTQY

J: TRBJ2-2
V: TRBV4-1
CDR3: ASSQQQGAGELF

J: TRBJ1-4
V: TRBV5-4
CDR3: ASSRATGESREKLF

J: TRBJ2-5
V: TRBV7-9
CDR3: ASSPQETQY

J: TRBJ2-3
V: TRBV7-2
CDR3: ASSQGQGRPDTQY

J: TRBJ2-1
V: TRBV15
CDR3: ATSRELAGDYEQF

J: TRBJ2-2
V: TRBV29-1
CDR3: SVAGFTGELF

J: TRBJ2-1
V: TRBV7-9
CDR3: ASSDGRAWEQF

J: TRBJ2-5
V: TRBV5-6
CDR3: ASSSKETQY

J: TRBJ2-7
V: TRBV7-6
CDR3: ASSPMMAGGAYEQY

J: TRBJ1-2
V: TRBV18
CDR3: ASSAGTDRPYGYT

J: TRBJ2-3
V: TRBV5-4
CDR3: ASSLYRDTQY

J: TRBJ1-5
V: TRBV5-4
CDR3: ASSLGGANQPQH

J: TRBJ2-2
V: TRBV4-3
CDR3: ASSQEGRGLAGELF

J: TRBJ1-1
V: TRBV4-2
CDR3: ASSQDRPARMNTEAF

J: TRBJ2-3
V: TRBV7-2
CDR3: ASSLDRGTTDTQY

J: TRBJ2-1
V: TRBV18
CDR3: ASSNRNNEQF

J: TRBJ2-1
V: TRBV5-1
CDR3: ASKGEVSSYNEQF

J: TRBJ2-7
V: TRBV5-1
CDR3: ASSLGSSYEQY

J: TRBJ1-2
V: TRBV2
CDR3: ASSAPQGRGYGYT

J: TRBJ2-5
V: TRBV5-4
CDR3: ASSSKTGEETQY

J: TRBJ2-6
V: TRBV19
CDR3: ASSLVNSGANVLT

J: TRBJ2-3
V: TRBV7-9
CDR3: ASSFRVDTQY

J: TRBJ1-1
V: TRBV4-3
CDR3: ASSQGRANTEAF